The 27 T cell receptor beta chains below all came from one sample that was sequenced in a study of sequential checkpoint blockade in melanoma. Treatment described: randomized to nivolumab then ipilimumab (arm A) or the reverse (arm B). Profiled with immunoSEQ multiplex PCR; TCRdb holds only in-frame clones, not every one. The data hold under 25,000 clones, with about 81% observed a single time. The sequences come from CD8+ T cells sorted from blood (inferred from file names), collected from a patient given nivolumab and ipilimumab in sequence. The receptors here all came from a human donor with melanoma.

In DNA form, the CDR3 reads TGTGCCAGCAGTTTGAGACAGGACGGTTATGAGCAGTACTTC. It codes for CASSLRQDGYEQYF. The chain joins TRBV28 to TRBJ2-7; D may be TRBD1 (6 bases). This CDR3 contains 14 residues. Trimming stripped 3 bases from V and 7 bases from J, with 16 bases between. From germline, CDR1 is MDHEN and CDR2 SYDVKM.

The V gene is TRBV10-3, the J gene TRBJ1-5; tentatively, D is TRBD1 (6 bases). V was cut by 2 bases and J by 4 bases, with 9 bases left in between. Germline V lookup: CDR1 ENHRY, CDR2 SYGVKD. CDR3 size: 14 residues. The CDR3 loop reads CAISEGGANQPQHF. The CDR3, as DNA: TGTGCCATCAGTGAGGGGGGGGCGAATCAGCCCCAGCATTTT.

V is TRBV19 and J is TRBJ2-7; 10 bases are shared with TRBD1. The CDR3 is 15 residues long. J lost 0 bases, V lost 5 bases, and 4 bases had no gene match. CDR1 and CDR2 from the germline V gene are LNHDA and SQIVND (reference sequence). The CDR3 DNA is TGTGCCAGTAGTGTGGGACAGGGGATCTCCTACGAGCAGTACTTC. Protein sequence: CASSVGQGISYEQYF.

The chain carries TRBV14 and TRBJ1-1; TRBD1 might be the D (5 bases). This CDR3 is 16 amino acids long. The ends were cut back, 1 base at V and 5 bases at J, with 17 bases in the middle. Germline CDR1 reads SGHDN; CDR2 reads FVKESK. The CDR3 nucleotides are TGTGCCAGCAGCCAAGGAGGGGCCGGGGAGGGAACTGAAGCTTTCTTT. Its protein is CASSQGGAGEGTEAFF.

The chain carries TRBV9 and TRBJ2-7; a weak D match, TRBD1 (6 bases). V was cut by 3 bases and J by 5 bases, with 9 bases left in between. The germline gives CDR1 SGDLS, CDR2 YYNGEE. The CDR3 is 12 amino acids. Written as DNA, the CDR3 is TGTGCCAGCAGCGCGACAGGAAACGAGCAGTACTTC. Protein: CASSATGNEQYF.

By sample fraction, this clone is medium-sized. J is TRBJ1-4 and V is TRBV28; TRBD1 aligns across 10 bases. The CDR3 sequence is 16 residues long. Germline CDR1 and CDR2: MDHEN and SYDVKM. The V gene end was trimmed by 5 bases and the J gene end by 8 bases; junction bases not matched to a gene: 11. CDR3 sequence (DNA): TGTGCCAGCAGTCCCGGGACAGGGGATTTGCGGGAAAAACTGTTTTTT. This sequence encodes CASSPGTGDLREKLFF. The full variable domain, completed using reference TRBV28 and TRBJ1-4, is DVKVTQSSRYLVKRTGEKVFLECVQDMDHENMFWYRQDPGLGLRLIYFSYDVKMKEKGDIPEGYSVSREKKERFSLILESASTNQTSMYLCASSPGTGDLREKLFFGSGTQLSVL.

The chain links TRBV19 to TRBJ1-5; the D gene is possibly TRBD1 (6 bases). Trimming removed 8 bases from V and 11 bases from J, with 22 bases in between. CDR3 size: 14 residues. Looked up from germline, CDR1 is LNHDA and CDR2 is SQIVND (reference sequence). The CDR3 sequence: CASGAMTGPSAQHF. CDR3 sequence (DNA): TGTGCCAGTGGGGCTATGACAGGCCCTAGTGCCCAGCATTTT.

The J gene is TRBJ2-7, the V gene TRBV7-8; no clear D gene. The CDR3 has 15 residues. Germline CDR1 reads SGHVS; CDR2 reads FQNEAQ. V was shortened by 5 bases and J by 0 bases, with 14 bases between the two germline ends. CDR3 residues: CASSPSDSYSYEQYF. DNA of the CDR3: TGTGCCAGCAGCCCCTCAGACTCCTACTCCTACGAGCAGTACTTC.

This clone was observed a handful of times. This chain links TRBV5-6 with TRBJ2-7; 9 nucleotides agree with TRBD1. The germline V gene encodes CDR1 SGHDT and CDR2 YYEEEE. This CDR3 spans 15 amino acids. V was pared by 1 base and J by 3 bases, with 5 bases of the junction left unmatched. The CDR3 reads CASSLLPDRGYEQYF. As DNA, the CDR3 is TGTGCCAGCAGCTTGTTACCGGACAGGGGCTACGAGCAGTACTTC.

This sequence joins TRBV6-5 and TRBJ1-4, with TRBD1 matching 7 bases. Trimming at V came to 6 bases and at J to 7 bases, leaving 8 bases not matched to a gene. Germline values: CDR1 MNHEY, CDR2 SVGAGI. The CDR3 is 14 residues long. Here the CDR3 reads CASSRSGDSEKLFF. The CDR3 bases are TGTGCCAGCAGCAGATCAGGGGACAGTGAAAAACTGTTTTTT.

The chain has TRBV29-1 and TRBJ1-1; 7 bases fit TRBD1. The germline CDR1 and CDR2 sequences are SQVTM and ANQGSEA. This CDR3 comprises 12 residues. V lost 5 bases, J lost 1 base, and 1 base stayed unmatched. DNA of the CDR3: TGCAGCGTTACAGGGGCGAACACTGAAGCTTTCTTT. It yields the protein CSVTGANTEAFF.

The chain recombines TRBV9 with TRBJ2-7; 9 nucleotides align to TRBD2. V lost 0 bases to trimming and J lost 4 bases; unmatched junction nucleotides: 2. Per the germline V gene, CDR1 is SGDLS and CDR2 is YYNGEE. The CDR3 is made up of 14 amino acids. CDR3 region: CASSVGLAGYEQYF. The CDR3 coding sequence is TGTGCCAGCAGCGTAGGTCTAGCGGGGTACGAGCAGTACTTC.

The CDR3 DNA reads as TGTGCCAGCAGCTTAGTCGGGGGGGGTGGAAACACCATATATTTT. Translated, it gives CASSLVGGGGNTIYF. V and J are TRBV7-8 and TRBJ1-3; D possibly corresponds to TRBD1 (5 bases). CDR1 SGHVS and CDR2 FQNEAQ come from the germline V gene. V was pared by 1 base and J by 3 bases, with 10 bases between. The CDR3 is 15 amino acids.

The chain joins TRBV14 to TRBJ1-1, with 8 nucleotides matching TRBD1. The CDR3 is 12 residues long. J gave up 2 bases and V 9 bases, and 2 bases lay outside the gene matches. CDR1 SGHDN and CDR2 FVKESK come from the germline V gene. The CDR3 spells CASGTGNTEAFF. The DNA for the CDR3 is TGTGCCAGTGGGACAGGTAACACTGAAGCTTTCTTT. Full variable domain (missing parts from reference TRBV14 and TRBJ1-1): EAGVTQFPSHSVIEKGQTVTLRCDPISGHDNLYWYRRVMGKEIKFLLHFVKESKQDESGMPNNRFLAERTGGTYSTLKVQPAELEDSGVYFCASGTGNTEAFFGQGTRLTVV.

J is TRBJ1-1 and V is TRBV5-1, with D possibly matching TRBD1 (6 bases). Germline V gene sequence: CDR1 SGHRS, CDR2 YFSETQ. The CDR3 runs to 15 residues. The V end was cut by 0 bases, the J end by 1 base, with 10 bases between. The CDR3: CASSLAPRGNTEAFF. The CDR3 DNA follows: TGCGCCAGCAGCTTGGCCCCCAGGGGGAACACTGAAGCTTTCTTT.

This rearrangement joins TRBV7-9 to TRBJ2-7; 10 bases line up with TRBD1. V trimming: 6 bases; J trimming: 4 bases; junction bases outside the gene matches: 9. CDR1 is SEHNR and CDR2 is FQNEAQ in the germline V gene (reference sequence). This CDR3 spans 15 amino acids. The CDR3 nucleotides read TGTGCCAGCAGTCCAGACAGGGGGCGTCTTTACGAGCAGTACTTC. Amino acids: CASSPDRGRLYEQYF.

CDR3 in amino acids: CASSTYRGDTEAFF. The CDR3 bases are TGTGCCAGTAGTACGTACAGGGGGGACACTGAAGCTTTCTTT. The chain recombines TRBV19 with TRBJ1-1; 8 bases fit TRBD1. Germline loops: CDR1 LNHDA, CDR2 SQIVND (reference sequence). V trimming: 4 bases; J trimming: 3 bases; junction bases outside the gene matches: 4. The CDR3 spans 14 residues. The full variable domain, completed using reference TRBV19 and TRBJ1-1, is DGGITQSPKYLFRKEGQNVTLSCEQNLNHDAMYWYRQDPGQGLRLIYYSQIVNDFQKGDIAEGYSVSREKKESFPLTVTSAQKNPTAFYLCASSTYRGDTEAFFGQGTRLTVV.

J is TRBJ1-2 and V is TRBV6-1; D ambiguous. V was cut by 1 base and J by 2 bases, with 14 bases left in between. The CDR3 totals 16 residues. From germline, CDR1 is MNHNS and CDR2 SASEGT. The chain's CDR3 is CASSEVTGLINYGYTF. DNA of the CDR3: TGTGCCAGCAGTGAAGTTACTGGACTGATAAACTATGGCTACACCTTC.

This rearrangement joins TRBV5-1 to TRBJ1-4; possibly TRBD1 for D (5 bases). Between the trimmed V and J ends, which lost 5 bases and 5 bases, there was a span of 16 bases. The germline V gene has CDR1 SGHRS and CDR2 YFSETQ. CDR3 length equals 15 residues. The CDR3 sequence is CASREGTSGNEKLFF. CDR3 in DNA: TGCGCCAGCAGGGAAGGGACTAGTGGAAATGAAAAACTGTTTTTT.

The J gene is TRBJ1-2, the V gene TRBV5-6, with TRBD1 identical over 7 bases. The CDR3 is 16 amino acids. Per germline, CDR1 SGHDT and CDR2 YYEEEE. J lost 4 bases, V lost 2 bases, and 11 bases had no gene match. CDR3 sequence reads: CASSLGTALSSYGYTF. In DNA form, the CDR3 reads TGTGCCAGCAGCTTAGGGACAGCCCTTTCGTCCTATGGCTACACCTTC.

The chain employs TRBV9 and TRBJ2-7, with a tentative D call TRBD2 (5 bases). Germline V gene lookup returns CDR1 SGDLS and CDR2 YYNGEE. The CDR3 has 17 amino acids. V lost 0 bases, J lost 2 bases, and 18 bases lay in between. The CDR3 DNA is TGTGCCAGCAGCGTAGGGGAGACGGCTATCGGGACCTACGAGCAGTACTTC. Translation: CASSVGETAIGTYEQYF.

The rearrangement joins TRBV7-8 to TRBJ2-7, with 7 bases fitting TRBD2. This CDR3 has 15 residues. The V gene's germline CDR1 is SGHVS and CDR2 FQNEAQ. J gave up 3 bases and V 1 base, and 6 bases lay outside the gene matches. In DNA, the CDR3 is TGTGCCAGCAGCTTAGAGAGCGGGATCATCTACGAGCAGTACTTC. Residues: CASSLESGIIYEQYF. The entire variable domain, with the rest obtained from reference TRBV7-8 and TRBJ2-7, is as follows: GAGVSQSPRYKVAKRGQDVALRCDPISGHVSLFWYQQALGQGPEFLTYFQNEAQLDKSGLPSDRFFAERPEGSVSTLKIQRTQQEDSAVYLCASSLESGIIYEQYFGPGTRLTVT.

This clone appeared once. The chain links TRBV2 to TRBJ1-5, with D uncertain. The V gene lost 2 bases and the J gene lost 2 bases, with 10 bases spanning the gap. Germline values: CDR1 SNHLY, CDR2 FYNNEI. The CDR3 sequence is 15 residues long. The CDR3 coding sequence is TGTGCCAGCAGTGAAAGTCGGTTTGGCAATCAGCCCCAGCATTTT. It codes for CASSESRFGNQPQHF.

The V call is TRBV19, the J call TRBJ2-7, with 9 bases identical to TRBD2. Germline V gene data show CDR1 as LNHDA and CDR2 as SQIVND (reference sequence). V was pared by 3 bases and J by 4 bases, with 4 bases of the junction left unmatched. This CDR3 spans 14 amino acids. This CDR3 is CASSMGLAGYEQYF. The CDR3 DNA follows: TGTGCCAGTAGTATGGGGCTAGCGGGGTACGAGCAGTACTTC.

J is TRBJ2-7 and V is TRBV10-3; no definite D call. Looked up from germline, CDR1 is ENHRY and CDR2 is SYGVKD. V was clipped by 3 bases and J by 7 bases, with 10 bases between them. The CDR3 contains 12 residues. Here the CDR3 DNA reads TGTGCCATCAGTGACCCCCCGAGGGAGCAGTACTTC. Protein product: CAISDPPREQYF.

CDR3 sequence (DNA): TGTGCCACCAGCGGCAGGCGGGGCGCTGAAGCTTTCTTT. Its protein is CATSGRRGAEAFF. The chain combines TRBV15 with TRBJ1-1, with D possibly matching TRBD1 (5 bases). Germline assignment: CDR1 LNHNV and CDR2 YYDKDF (reference sequence). V was clipped by 5 bases and J by 6 bases, with 13 bases between them. This CDR3 is built from 13 residues.

This clone was observed a few times. The same CDR3 can be traced to other DNA sequences in this sample. This chain links TRBV27 with TRBJ1-5; 8 nucleotides agree with TRBD1. Germline V gives CDR1 MNHEY, CDR2 SMNVEV (reference sequence). This CDR3 has 14 amino acids. Losses at the gene ends were 6 bases for V and 4 bases for J; bases not matched to a gene: 5. In DNA form, the CDR3 reads TGTGCCAGCAGCAGACAGGGGCAGAATCAGCCCCAGCATTTT. Its translation is CASSRQGQNQPQHF.